This paragraph reports one TCR beta chain. The target antigen is unknown. This sample includes further DNA sequences coding for the same CDR3. Deep-level assay runs were performed. Sequencing was performed with immunoSEQ multiplex PCR; in TCRdb, only in-frame clones are kept and a portion is missing. The data contain more than 2 million clones, just under 95% of them seen just once; the ten biggest clones take up about 1.1%. The data stem from a study of shared clonotypes between healthy human individuals. Findings of the study overall: Naive CD4 clonotype sharing across several donors was around 5%.

In the naive CD8 group, cells lacked CD45RO and were positively selected for CCR7, so terminally differentiated effector memory CD45RA+ cells were left out. Within Nashville, Tennessee resided all donors, each a Caucasian adult. The germline V gene encodes CDR1 SGHTA and CDR2 FQGNSA. Trimming took 3 bases from V and 2 from J; bases not matched to a gene: 2. There are 14 residues in the CDR3. V and J are TRBV7-2 and TRBJ2-7; 9 bases are shared with TRBD2. Sequencing was carried out using naive CD8+ T cells sorted from blood. This receptor was obtained from a man aged 18 to 35 in good health. CDR3 sequence reads: CASSLTSGTYEQYF. DNA of the CDR3: TGTGCCAGCAGCTTGACTAGCGGAACCTACGAGCAGTACTTC. Full variable domain (rest looked up from reference TRBV7-2 and TRBJ2-7): GAGVSQSPSNKVTEKGKDVELRCDPISGHTALYWYRQSLGQGLEFLIYFQGNSAPDKSGLPSDRFSAERTGGSVSTLTIQRTQQEDSAVYLCASSLTSGTYEQYFGPGTRLTVT.